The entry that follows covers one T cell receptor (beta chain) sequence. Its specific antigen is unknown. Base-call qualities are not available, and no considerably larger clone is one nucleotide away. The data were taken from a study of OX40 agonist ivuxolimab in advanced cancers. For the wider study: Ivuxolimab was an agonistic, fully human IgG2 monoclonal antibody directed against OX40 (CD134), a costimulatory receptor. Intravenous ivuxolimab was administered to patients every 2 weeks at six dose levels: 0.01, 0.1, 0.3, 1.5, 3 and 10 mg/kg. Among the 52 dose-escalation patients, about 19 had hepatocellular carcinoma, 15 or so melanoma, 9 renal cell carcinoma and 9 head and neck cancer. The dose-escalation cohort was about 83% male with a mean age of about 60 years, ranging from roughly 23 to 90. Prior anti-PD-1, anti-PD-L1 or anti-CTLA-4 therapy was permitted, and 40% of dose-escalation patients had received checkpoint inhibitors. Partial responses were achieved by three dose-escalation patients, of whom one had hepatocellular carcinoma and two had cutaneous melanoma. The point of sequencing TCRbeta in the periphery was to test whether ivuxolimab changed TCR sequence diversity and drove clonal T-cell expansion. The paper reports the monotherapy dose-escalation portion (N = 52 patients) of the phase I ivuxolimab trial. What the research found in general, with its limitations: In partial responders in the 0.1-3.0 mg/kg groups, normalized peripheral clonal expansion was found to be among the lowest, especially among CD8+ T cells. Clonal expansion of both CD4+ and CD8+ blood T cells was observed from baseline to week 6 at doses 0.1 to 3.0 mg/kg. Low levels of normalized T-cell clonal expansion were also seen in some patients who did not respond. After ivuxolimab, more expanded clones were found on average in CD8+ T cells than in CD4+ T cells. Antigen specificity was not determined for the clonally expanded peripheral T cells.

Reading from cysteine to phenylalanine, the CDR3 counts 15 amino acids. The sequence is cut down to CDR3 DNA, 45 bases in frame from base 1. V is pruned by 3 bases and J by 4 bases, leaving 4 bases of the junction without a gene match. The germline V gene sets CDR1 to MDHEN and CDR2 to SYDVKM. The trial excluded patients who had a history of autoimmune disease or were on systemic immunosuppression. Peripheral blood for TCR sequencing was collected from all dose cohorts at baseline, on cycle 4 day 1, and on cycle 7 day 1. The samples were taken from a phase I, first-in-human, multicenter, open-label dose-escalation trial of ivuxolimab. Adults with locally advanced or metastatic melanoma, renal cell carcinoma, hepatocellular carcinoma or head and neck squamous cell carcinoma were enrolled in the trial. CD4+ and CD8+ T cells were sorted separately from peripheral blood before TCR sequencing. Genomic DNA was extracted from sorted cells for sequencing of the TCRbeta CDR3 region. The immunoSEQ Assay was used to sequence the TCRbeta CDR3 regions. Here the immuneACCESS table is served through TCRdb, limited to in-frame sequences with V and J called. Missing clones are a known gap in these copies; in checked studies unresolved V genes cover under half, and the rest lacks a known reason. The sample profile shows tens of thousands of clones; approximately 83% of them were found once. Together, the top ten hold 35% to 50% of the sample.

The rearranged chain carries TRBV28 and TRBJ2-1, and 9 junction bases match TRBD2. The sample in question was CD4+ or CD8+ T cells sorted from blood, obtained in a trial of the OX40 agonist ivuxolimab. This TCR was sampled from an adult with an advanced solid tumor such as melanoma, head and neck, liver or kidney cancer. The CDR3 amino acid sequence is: CASSFVREGYNEQFF. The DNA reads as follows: TGTGCCAGCAGTTTTGTGCGGGAGGGATACAATGAGCAGTTCTTC.